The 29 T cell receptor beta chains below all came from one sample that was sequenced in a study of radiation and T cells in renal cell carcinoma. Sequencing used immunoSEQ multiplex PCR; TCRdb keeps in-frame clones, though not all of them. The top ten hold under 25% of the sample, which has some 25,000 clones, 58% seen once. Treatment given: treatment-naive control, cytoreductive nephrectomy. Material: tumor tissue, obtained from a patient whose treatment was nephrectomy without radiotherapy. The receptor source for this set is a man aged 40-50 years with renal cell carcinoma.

The CDR3 DNA reads TGTGCCCAATTGGACAGGTCGAACACCGGGGAGCTGTTTTTT. This sequence encodes CAQLDRSNTGELFF. The V and J genes are TRBV19 and TRBJ2-2; 7 bases match TRBD1. The CDR3 runs to 14 residues. V lost 11 bases and J lost 0; bases outside the gene matches: 6. Germline V gene lookup returns CDR1 LNHDA and CDR2 SQIVND (reference sequence).

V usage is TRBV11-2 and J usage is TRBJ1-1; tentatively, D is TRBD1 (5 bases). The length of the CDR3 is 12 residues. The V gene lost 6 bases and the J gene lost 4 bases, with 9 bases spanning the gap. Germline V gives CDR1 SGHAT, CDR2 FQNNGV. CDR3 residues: CASSRQSTEAFF. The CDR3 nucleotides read TGTGCCAGCAGTCGACAGAGCACTGAAGCTTTCTTT.

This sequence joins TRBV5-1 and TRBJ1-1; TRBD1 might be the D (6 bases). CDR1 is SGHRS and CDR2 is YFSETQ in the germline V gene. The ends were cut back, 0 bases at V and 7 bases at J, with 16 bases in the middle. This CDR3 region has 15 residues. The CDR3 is CASSLAILTGSEAFF. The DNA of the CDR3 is TGCGCCAGCAGCTTGGCGATATTGACAGGAAGTGAAGCTTTCTTT.

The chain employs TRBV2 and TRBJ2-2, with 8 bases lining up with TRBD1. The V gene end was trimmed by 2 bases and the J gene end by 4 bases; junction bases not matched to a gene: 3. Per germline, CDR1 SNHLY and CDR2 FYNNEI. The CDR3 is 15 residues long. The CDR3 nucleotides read TGTGCCAGCAGTGAACAGGGGGCTCTCACCGGGGAGCTGTTTTTT. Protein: CASSEQGALTGELFF.

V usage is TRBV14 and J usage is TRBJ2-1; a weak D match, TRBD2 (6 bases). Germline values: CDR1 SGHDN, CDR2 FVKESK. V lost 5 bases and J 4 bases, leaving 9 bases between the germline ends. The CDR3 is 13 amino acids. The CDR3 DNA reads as TGTGCCAGCAGCTCGGGACTTTACAATGAGCAGTTCTTC. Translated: CASSSGLYNEQFF.

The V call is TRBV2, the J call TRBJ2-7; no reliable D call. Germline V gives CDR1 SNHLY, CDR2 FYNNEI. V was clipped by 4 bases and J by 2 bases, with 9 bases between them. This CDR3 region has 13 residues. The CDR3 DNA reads TGTGCCAGCAGTGGACCGGAAACCTACGAGCAGTACGTC. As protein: CASSGPETYEQYV.

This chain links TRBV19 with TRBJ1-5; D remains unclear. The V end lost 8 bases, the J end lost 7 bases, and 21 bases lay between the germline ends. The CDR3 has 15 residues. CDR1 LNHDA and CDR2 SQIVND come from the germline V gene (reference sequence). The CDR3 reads CASGRLGGVGQPQHF. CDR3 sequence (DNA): TGTGCCAGTGGACGGCTGGGTGGGGTGGGCCAGCCCCAGCATTTT.

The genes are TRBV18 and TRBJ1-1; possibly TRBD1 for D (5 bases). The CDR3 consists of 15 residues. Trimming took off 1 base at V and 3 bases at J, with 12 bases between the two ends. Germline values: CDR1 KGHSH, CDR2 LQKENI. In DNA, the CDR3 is TGTGCCAGCTCACCACTAGAGGGGAGCTACACTGAAGCTTTCTTT. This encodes CASSPLEGSYTEAFF.

The CDR3, as DNA: TGTGCCAGCACCGGAGACGGTTCCATCGACAATGAGCAGTTCTTC. Amino acid sequence: CASTGDGSIDNEQFF. V and J are TRBV27 and TRBJ2-1; D unresolved. The CDR3 contains 15 residues. Germline CDR1 reads MNHEY; CDR2 reads SMNVEV (reference sequence). V was shortened by 7 bases and J by 5 bases, with 18 bases between the two germline ends.

CDR3 sequence (DNA): TGTGCCAGCAGCCGTCGACAGGTTGGAGATACGCAGTATTTT. It encodes CASSRRQVGDTQYF. The gene calls are TRBV5-5 and TRBJ2-3, with D possibly matching TRBD1 (6 bases). This CDR3 is built from 14 residues. CDR1 and CDR2 (germline): SGHKS, YYEKEE (reference sequence). Trimming pared 4 bases from V and 5 bases from J, leaving 14 bases between.

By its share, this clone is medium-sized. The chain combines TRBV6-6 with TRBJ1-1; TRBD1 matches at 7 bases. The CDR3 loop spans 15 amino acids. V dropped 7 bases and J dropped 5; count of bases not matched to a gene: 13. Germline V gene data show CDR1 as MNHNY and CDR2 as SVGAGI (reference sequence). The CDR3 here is CASTPRGGERTEAFF. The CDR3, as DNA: TGTGCCAGCACCCCCAGGGGGGGCGAGAGGACTGAAGCTTTCTTT.

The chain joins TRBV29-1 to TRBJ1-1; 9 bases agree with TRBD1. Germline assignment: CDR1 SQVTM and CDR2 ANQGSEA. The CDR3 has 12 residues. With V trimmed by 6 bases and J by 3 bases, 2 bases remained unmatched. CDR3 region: CSVGTGHTEAFF. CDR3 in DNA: TGCAGCGTCGGGACAGGGCACACTGAAGCTTTCTTT.

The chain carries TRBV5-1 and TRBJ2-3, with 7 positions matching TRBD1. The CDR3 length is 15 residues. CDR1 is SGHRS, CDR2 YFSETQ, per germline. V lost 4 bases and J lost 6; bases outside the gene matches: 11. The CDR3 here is CASSQLQGNRDTQYF. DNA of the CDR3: TGCGCCAGCAGCCAGTTACAGGGGAATCGGGATACGCAGTATTTT.

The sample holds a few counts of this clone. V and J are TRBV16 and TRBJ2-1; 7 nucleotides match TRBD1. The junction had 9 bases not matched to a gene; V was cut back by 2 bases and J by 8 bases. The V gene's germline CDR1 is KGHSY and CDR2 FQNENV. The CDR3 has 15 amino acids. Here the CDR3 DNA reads TGTGCCAGCAGCCAAAGAGTAGGGGGCAGGGATGAGCAGTTCTTC. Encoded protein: CASSQRVGGRDEQFF. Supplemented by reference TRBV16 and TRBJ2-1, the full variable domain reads GEEVAQTPKHLVRGEGQKAKLYCAPIKGHSYVFWYQQVLKNEFKFLISFQNENVFDETGMPKERFSAKCLPNSPCSLEIQATKLEDSAVYFCASSQRVGGRDEQFFGPGTRLTVL.

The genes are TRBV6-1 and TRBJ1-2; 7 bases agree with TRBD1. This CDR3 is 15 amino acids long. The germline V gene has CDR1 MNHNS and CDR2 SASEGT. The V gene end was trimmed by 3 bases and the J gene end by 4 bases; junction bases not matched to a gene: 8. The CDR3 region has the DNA TGTGCCAGCAGTGACCAGACAGGGTCGAGCTATGGCTACACCTTC. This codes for CASSDQTGSSYGYTF.

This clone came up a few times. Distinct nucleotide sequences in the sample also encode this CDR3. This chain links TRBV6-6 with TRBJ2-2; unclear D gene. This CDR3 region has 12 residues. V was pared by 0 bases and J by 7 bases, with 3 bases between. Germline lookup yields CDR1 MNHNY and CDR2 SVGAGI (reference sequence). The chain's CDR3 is CASSYSDGELFF. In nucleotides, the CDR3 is TGTGCCAGCAGTTACTCTGACGGGGAGCTGTTTTTT.

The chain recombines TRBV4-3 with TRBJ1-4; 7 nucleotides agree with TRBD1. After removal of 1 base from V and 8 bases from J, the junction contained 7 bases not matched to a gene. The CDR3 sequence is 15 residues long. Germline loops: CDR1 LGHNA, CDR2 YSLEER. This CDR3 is CASSQARQGGEKLFF. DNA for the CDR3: TGCGCCAGCAGCCAAGCTAGACAGGGCGGGGAAAAACTGTTTTTT.

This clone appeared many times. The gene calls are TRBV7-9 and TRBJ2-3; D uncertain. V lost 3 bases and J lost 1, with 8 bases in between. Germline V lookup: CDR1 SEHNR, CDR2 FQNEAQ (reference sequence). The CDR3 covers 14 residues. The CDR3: CASSFGQGTDTQYF. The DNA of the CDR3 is TGTGCCAGCAGCTTCGGGCAGGGCACAGATACGCAGTATTTT.

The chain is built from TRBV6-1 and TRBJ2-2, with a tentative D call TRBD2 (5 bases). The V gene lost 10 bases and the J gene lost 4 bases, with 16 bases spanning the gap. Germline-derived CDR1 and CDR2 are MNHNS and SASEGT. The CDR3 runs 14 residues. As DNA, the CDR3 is TGTGCCACCCTTGTGTCGGGGATCACCGGGGAGCTGTTTTTT. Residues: CATLVSGITGELFF.

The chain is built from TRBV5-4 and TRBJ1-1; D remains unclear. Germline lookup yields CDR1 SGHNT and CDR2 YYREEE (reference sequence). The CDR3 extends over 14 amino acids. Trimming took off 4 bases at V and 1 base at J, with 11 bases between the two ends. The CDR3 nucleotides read TGTGCCAGCAGCCAAGACACTAGGAACACTGAAGCTTTCTTT. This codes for CASSQDTRNTEAFF.

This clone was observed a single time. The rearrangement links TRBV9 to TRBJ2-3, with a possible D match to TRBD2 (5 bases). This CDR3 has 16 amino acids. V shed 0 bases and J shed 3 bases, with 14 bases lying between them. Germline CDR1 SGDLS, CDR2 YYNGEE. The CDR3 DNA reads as TGTGCCAGCAGCGTAGGGCATGGGAGTGGAACAGATACGCAGTATTTT. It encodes CASSVGHGSGTDTQYF.

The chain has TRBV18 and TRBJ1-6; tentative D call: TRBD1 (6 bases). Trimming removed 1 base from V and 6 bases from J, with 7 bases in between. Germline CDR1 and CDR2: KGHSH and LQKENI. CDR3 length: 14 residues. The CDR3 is CASSPRGANSPLHF. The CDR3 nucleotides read TGTGCCAGCTCACCACGGGGGGCTAATTCACCCCTCCACTTT.

In nucleotides, the CDR3 is TGCGCCAGCAGCTTGAGATACCGGGTGGAGGGCGAGCAGTACTTC. Protein product: CASSLRYRVEGEQYF. The rearrangement uses TRBV5-1 and TRBJ2-7; tentative D call: TRBD2 (6 bases). V was trimmed by 1 base and J by 6 bases, leaving 17 bases between them. In germline, CDR1 is SGHRS, CDR2 YFSETQ. CDR3 length equals 15 residues.

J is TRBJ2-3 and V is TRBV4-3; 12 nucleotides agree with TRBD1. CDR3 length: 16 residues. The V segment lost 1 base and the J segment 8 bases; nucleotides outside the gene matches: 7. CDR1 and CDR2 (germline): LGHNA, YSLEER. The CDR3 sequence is CASSQGGTGGGGTQYF. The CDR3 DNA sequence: TGCGCCAGCAGCCAAGGAGGGACAGGGGGCGGTGGTACGCAGTATTTT.

CDR3 in amino acids: CASSQTSHQGTEAFF. CDR3 in DNA: TGCGCCAGCAGCCAAACGTCTCACCAGGGGACTGAAGCTTTCTTT. The chain recombines TRBV4-1 with TRBJ1-1; perhaps TRBD1 as D (6 bases). This CDR3 is built from 15 residues. CDR1 and CDR2 (germline): MGHRA, YSYEKL. Trimming stripped 2 bases from V and 5 bases from J, with 15 bases between.

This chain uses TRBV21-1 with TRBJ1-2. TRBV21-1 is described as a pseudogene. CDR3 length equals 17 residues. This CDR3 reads CASSKEVMGPKVYGYTF. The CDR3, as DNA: TGTGCCAGCAGCAAGGAGGTGATGGGCCCTAAAGTCTATGGCTACACCTTC.

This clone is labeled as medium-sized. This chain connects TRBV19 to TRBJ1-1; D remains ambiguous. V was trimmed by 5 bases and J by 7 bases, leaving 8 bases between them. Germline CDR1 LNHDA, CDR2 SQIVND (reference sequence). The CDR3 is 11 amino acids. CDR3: CASSSLYEAFF. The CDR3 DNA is TGTGCCAGTAGTTCGCTATATGAAGCTTTCTTT. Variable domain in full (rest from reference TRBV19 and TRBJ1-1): DGGITQSPKYLFRKEGQNVTLSCEQNLNHDAMYWYRQDPGQGLRLIYYSQIVNDFQKGDIAEGYSVSREKKESFPLTVTSAQKNPTAFYLCASSSLYEAFFGQGTRLTVV.

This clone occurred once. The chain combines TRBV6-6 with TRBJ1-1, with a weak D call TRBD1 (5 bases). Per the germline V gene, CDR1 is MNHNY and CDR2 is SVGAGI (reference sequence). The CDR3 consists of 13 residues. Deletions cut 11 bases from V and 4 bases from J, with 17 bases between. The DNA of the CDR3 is TGTGCCGCTGGGGGTTTGGAAACCACTGAAGCTTTCTTT. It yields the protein CAAGGLETTEAFF.

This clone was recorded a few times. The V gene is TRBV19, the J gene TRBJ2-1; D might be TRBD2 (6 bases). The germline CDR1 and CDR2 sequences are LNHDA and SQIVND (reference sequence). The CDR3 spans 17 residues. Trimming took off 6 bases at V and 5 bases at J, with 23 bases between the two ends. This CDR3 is CASREGRRDPIDNEQFF. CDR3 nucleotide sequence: TGTGCCAGTAGGGAGGGGAGGAGGGACCCTATTGACAATGAGCAGTTCTTC.